This T cell receptor beta chain was observed in a study of molecular identifiers for immune sequencing clone quantification. Study-wide results and caveats: Underestimated sizes of highly expanded clones could result from identical TCR molecules that share a barcode.

Germline V gene data show CDR1 as SQVTM and CDR2 as ANQGSEA. This CDR3 is built from 14 residues. The V gene lost 6 bases and the J gene lost 0 bases, with 13 bases spanning the gap. This clonotype appeared many times. Its antigen is still unknown. With listed TCR primers and previously described methods, bulk TCR libraries were prepared. A single record per CDR3 protein comes from TCRdb applying MiXCR to the PCR reads. The sample records around 20,000 distinct CDR3 sequences, roughly 17% being singletons. This rearrangement joins TRBV29-1 to TRBJ2-3; D might be TRBD2 (6 bases). The origin of this receptor is a human donor in good health. Some libraries in this study had Jurkat cell RNA spiked in. Sequenced material: naive CD8+ T cells from blood, with Jurkat cell RNA spiked in. Subset: FACS-sorted CD8+CD4-CCR7+CD45RA+ naive T cells. The DNA for the CDR3 is TGCAGCGTGGGGGGACGGACTAGCACAGATACGCAGTATTTT. This sequence encodes CSVGGRTSTDTQYF.